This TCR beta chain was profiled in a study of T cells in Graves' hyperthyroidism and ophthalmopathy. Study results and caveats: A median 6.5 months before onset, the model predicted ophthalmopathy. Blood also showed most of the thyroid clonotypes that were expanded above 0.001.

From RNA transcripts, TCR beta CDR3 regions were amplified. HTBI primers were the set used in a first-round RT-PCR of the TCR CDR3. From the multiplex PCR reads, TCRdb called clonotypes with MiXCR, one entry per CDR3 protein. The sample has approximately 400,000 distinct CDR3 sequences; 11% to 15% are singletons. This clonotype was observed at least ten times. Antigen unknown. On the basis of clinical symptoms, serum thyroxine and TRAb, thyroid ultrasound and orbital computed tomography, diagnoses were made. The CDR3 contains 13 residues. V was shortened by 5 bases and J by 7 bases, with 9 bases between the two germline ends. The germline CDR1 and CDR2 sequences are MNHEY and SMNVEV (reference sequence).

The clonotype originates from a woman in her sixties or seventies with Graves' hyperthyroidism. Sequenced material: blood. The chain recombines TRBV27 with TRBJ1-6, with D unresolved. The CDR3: CASSTQQNSPLHF. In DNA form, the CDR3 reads TGTGCCAGCAGTACCCAACAAAATTCACCCCTCCACTTT.